One sample yielded the 12 T cell receptor beta chains listed below, sequenced in a study of blood T cell repertoires in COVID-19. Some clones are missing from TCRdb's copy, which holds only in-frame ones; the method was immunoSEQ multiplex PCR. Of under 65,000 clones in the sample, roughly 80% were seen once. What was sequenced was peripheral blood. Receptors originate from a woman aged 60-75 years with acute or convalescent COVID-19.

The chain uses TRBV29-1 and TRBJ1-2; unclear D gene. V was cut by 4 bases and J by 6 bases, with 6 bases left in between. Germline-derived CDR1 and CDR2 are SQVTM and ANQGSEA. The CDR3 sequence is 10 residues long. CDR3 sequence reads: CSVVTDGYTF. The CDR3 DNA is TGCAGCGTTGTTACGGATGGCTACACCTTC.

The rearrangement joins TRBV5-1 to TRBJ2-2, with 9 bases identical to TRBD1. Trimming took 3 bases from V and 6 from J; bases not matched to a gene: 3. CDR1 and CDR2 (germline): SGHRS, YFSETQ. This CDR3 has 14 amino acids. CDR3 in amino acids: CASSWGQGAGELFF. CDR3 bases: TGCGCCAGCAGCTGGGGACAGGGCGCCGGGGAGCTGTTTTTT.

The rearrangement uses TRBV7-8 and TRBJ2-2; D might be TRBD1 (6 bases). Germline CDR1 and CDR2: SGHVS and FQNEAQ. This CDR3 comprises 15 residues. The V end was cut by 3 bases, the J end by 6 bases, with 14 bases between. CDR3 loop: CASSFTGSGAGELFF. CDR3 in DNA: TGTGCCAGCAGCTTCACAGGGAGCGGAGCCGGGGAGCTGTTTTTT.

The V gene is TRBV27, the J gene TRBJ1-5; 8 nucleotides align to TRBD1. This CDR3 is built from 15 residues. V shed 6 bases and J 9 bases; nucleotides not matched to a gene: 13. Germline V gives CDR1 MNHEY, CDR2 SMNVEV (reference sequence). The CDR3 DNA is TGTGCCAGCAGCCAGGACAGGGTGAAGTATTGGCCCCAGCATTTT. It is translated as CASSQDRVKYWPQHF.

The chain is built from TRBV5-1 and TRBJ2-7, with 7 bases fitting TRBD1. The CDR3 spans 15 residues. CDR1 and CDR2 from the germline V gene are SGHRS and YFSETQ. V dropped 2 bases and J dropped 2; count of bases not matched to a gene: 7. The CDR3 region has the DNA TGCGCCAGCAGCTTCCCGGGACAGCCAACCTACGAGCAGTACTTC. It yields the protein CASSFPGQPTYEQYF.

The V and J genes are TRBV6-5 and TRBJ2-1; 11 nucleotides match TRBD2. V lost 5 bases and J lost 7; bases outside the gene matches: 7. Germline assignment: CDR1 MNHEY and CDR2 SVGAGI. The CDR3 is made up of 15 amino acids. In nucleotides, the CDR3 is TGTGCCAGCAGTCATAGCGGGGGGGTTTTTAATGAGCAGTTCTTC. It specifies CASSHSGGVFNEQFF.

The chain has TRBV5-1 and TRBJ1-4; a weak D match, TRBD1 (6 bases). The germline CDR1 and CDR2 sequences are SGHRS and YFSETQ. Trimming took 0 bases from V and 2 from J, leaving 8 bases between them. The CDR3 totals 15 residues. The CDR3 bases are TGCGCCAGCAGCTTGGATGGGGGCACTAATGAAAAACTGTTTTTT. Residues: CASSLDGGTNEKLFF.

V and J are TRBV11-2 and TRBJ1-1, with D perhaps matching TRBD1 (6 bases). The V end lost 0 bases, the J end lost 2 bases, and 13 bases lay between the germline ends. The germline CDR1 and CDR2 sequences are SGHAT and FQNNGV. This CDR3 comprises 16 residues. The CDR3 sequence: CASSLEIGGPNTEAFF. The CDR3 DNA is TGTGCCAGCAGCTTAGAAATAGGGGGTCCAAACACTGAAGCTTTCTTT.

This clone was observed once. A junction end diverges from the germline sequence, so it may reflect a read error. This sequence joins TRBV5-5 and TRBJ2-4, with TRBD1 identical over 7 bases. This CDR3 contains 12 residues. Per germline, CDR1 SGHKS and CDR2 YYEKEE (reference sequence). Here the CDR3 DNA reads TGTGCCAGCAGCTTATCCAAAGGACAGGAGACATTC. Translating gives CASSLSKGQETF. The complete variable domain, with remaining parts taken from reference TRBV5-5 and TRBJ2-4, reads DAGVTQSPTHLIKTRGQQVTLRCSPISGHKSVSWYQQVLGQGPQFIFQYYEKEERGRGNFPDRFSARQFPNYSSELNVNALLLGDSALYLCASSLSKGQETFGAGTRLSVL.

The V call is TRBV5-8, the J call TRBJ1-1; TRBD1 matches 7 bases. The ends lost 0 bases at V and 10 bases at J; junction bases unmatched: 6. CDR1 and CDR2 (germline): SGHTS, YDEGEE. This CDR3 has 13 residues. CDR3 nucleotides: TGTGCCAGCAGCTTGGTCGGGGACAGAGCAGCTTTCTTT. Its protein product is CASSLVGDRAAFF.

The rearrangement uses TRBV9 and TRBJ2-1, with a tentative D call TRBD1 (6 bases). The V end was cut by 0 bases, the J end by 7 bases, with 11 bases between. Per the germline V gene, CDR1 is SGDLS and CDR2 is YYNGEE. The CDR3 sequence is 14 residues long. This CDR3 is CASSVGGPQNEQFF. In nucleotides, the CDR3 is TGTGCCAGCAGCGTAGGGGGGCCCCAGAATGAGCAGTTCTTC.

This chain connects TRBV4-3 to TRBJ1-5, with TRBD1 matching over 10 bases. Germline CDR1 and CDR2: LGHNA and YSLEER. This CDR3 comprises 14 residues. With 2 bases clipped from V and 7 bases from J, the junction kept 2 bases outside the gene matches. The CDR3 sequence: CASSQTTGGQPQHF. Written as DNA, the CDR3 is TGCGCCAGCAGCCAAACGACAGGGGGCCAGCCCCAGCATTTT.